This TCR beta chain was sequenced for a study of CXCR3-negative and CXCR3-positive naive CD8 T cells. For the study at large: Roughly 1.5 +/- 0.3 million TRB reads came from each library, giving about 135 million in total. Study-level findings and limits: Compared with CXCR3-negative naive cells, CXCR3-positive naive cells showed more hydrophobic TRB CDR3s.

Researchers prepared the TRB cDNA libraries using 5' RACE with UMI labels. TCRdb re-called the 5' RACE reads and catalogs CDR3 proteins one per entry, DNA excluded. This table lists about 150,000 distinct CDR3 sequences. Phenotypically, naive CD8+ T cells corresponded to CD45RO-CCR7+CD27+CD95-. Worth noting for this clonotype: The antigen is unknown.

This sequence was found in a human donor in good health. Some clones in this sample may be carry-over from other donors' samples. What was sequenced was naive CXCR3+ CD8+ T cells from blood. Documented subset: CD45RO-CCR7+CD27+CD95- naive CD8+ T cells expressing CXCR3 (TNR3+).

CDR3 in amino acids: CASSPHELLEVMTQYF. The V and J genes are TRBV7-6 and TRBJ2-5; lacking DNA, the TRBD2 call made by TCRdb goes unchecked. This CDR3 contains 16 residues. CDR1 SGHVS and CDR2 FNYEAQ come from the germline V gene. Looking up the rest from reference TRBV7-6 and TRBJ2-5 gives the full variable domain: GAGVSQSPRYKVTKRGQDVALRCDPISGHVSLYWYRQALGQGPEFLTYFNYEAQQDKSGLPNDRFSAERPEGSISTLTIQRTEQRDSAMYRCASSPHELLEVMTQYFGPGTRLLVL.